The subject of this entry is one TCR beta chain. Its antigen remains unidentified. This record belongs to a study of a mutant IDH1 vaccine in newly diagnosed glioma. Turning to the study itself: Treated patients showed a male proportion of about 60%, a female proportion of around 40%, and a mean age of around 40 years. Study conclusions and caveats: There seemed to be no relation between pseudoprogression and changes in top peripheral T cell clonotypes. Patients showed vaccine-induced immune responses at a rate of roughly 93%.

The germline gives CDR1 MNHEY, CDR2 SVGAGI. This CDR3 has 15 amino acids. The junction had 11 bases not matched to a gene; V was cut back by 6 bases and J by 7 bases. Time point in this sample: week 11, during vaccination. The study gave 300 ug of mutant IDH1 20-mer peptide per vaccine dose, with topical imiquimod. Measured with immunoSEQ multiplex PCR; TCRdb has only the in-frame clones, and not every one. The table has roughly 57,000 clones, about 89% seen once. The chain couples TRBV6-5 to TRBJ2-2; TRBD1 matches 7 bases. Here the sequenced sample was PBMCs, taken from a glioma patient whose treatment included an IDH1 peptide vaccine. The sequence came from a man aged 40-55 years with glioma. The DNA for the CDR3 is TGTGCCAGCAGGCCTGGGACAGTAGGGCTCGGGGAGCTGTTTTTT. Translated, it gives CASRPGTVGLGELFF.